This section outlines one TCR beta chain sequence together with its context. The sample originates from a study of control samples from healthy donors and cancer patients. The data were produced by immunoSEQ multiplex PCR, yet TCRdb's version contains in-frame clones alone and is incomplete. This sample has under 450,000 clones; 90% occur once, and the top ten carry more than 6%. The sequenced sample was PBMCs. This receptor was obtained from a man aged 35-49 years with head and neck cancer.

Here the CDR3 DNA reads TGTGCCAGTAGCCTTCGGTGGAACAATGAAAAACTGTTTTTT. Amino acid sequence: CASSLRWNNEKLFF. The chain joins TRBV19 to TRBJ1-4, with no clear D. This CDR3 has 14 amino acids. V was pared by 6 bases and J by 5 bases, with 13 bases between. Germline lookup yields CDR1 LNHDA and CDR2 SQIVND (reference sequence).